One and the same sample provided the 5 T cell receptor beta chains below, sequenced in a study of blood T cell repertoires in COVID-19. Generated by immunoSEQ multiplex PCR, the TCRdb table keeps only in-frame clones and is missing some. The sample carries 210,000 or so clones, approximately 80% recorded once. The sequenced material came from peripheral blood. The receptors here all came from a woman older than 75 with active or convalescent COVID-19.

This sequence joins TRBV5-4 and TRBJ2-7; 13 bases are a match to TRBD2. The CDR3 is 14 amino acids. V gave up 0 bases and J gave up 6 bases; unmatched junction bases: 0. The germline V gene has CDR1 SGHNT and CDR2 YYREEE (reference sequence). The CDR3 region is CASSLGTSGSEQYF. CDR3 nucleotides: TGTGCCAGCAGCTTGGGGACTAGCGGGAGCGAGCAGTACTTC.

This clone was seen only once. This chain joins TRBV28 and TRBJ1-5, with D possibly TRBD1 on 5 matching bases. Deletions cut 5 bases from V and 11 bases from J, with 10 bases between. Germline assignment: CDR1 MDHEN and CDR2 SYDVKM. The CDR3 spans 11 residues. CDR3 residues: CASSPQGAQHF. The DNA of the CDR3 is TGTGCCAGCAGTCCCCAAGGGGCCCAGCATTTT.

The chain joins TRBV7-9 to TRBJ1-4; 9 bases map to TRBD1. Per germline, CDR1 SEHNR and CDR2 FQNEAQ (reference sequence). V gave up 5 bases and J gave up 4 bases; unmatched junction bases: 5. The CDR3 is 15 residues long. CDR3 bases: TGTGCCAGCAGCCCGTACAGGGGGCGTAATGAAAAACTGTTTTTT. This codes for CASSPYRGRNEKLFF. The variable domain in full, with the rest retrieved from reference TRBV7-9 and TRBJ1-4, is DTGVSQNPRHKITKRGQNVTFRCDPISEHNRLYWYRQTLGQGPEFLTYFQNEAQLEKSRLLSDRFSAERPKGSFSTLEIQRTEQGDSAMYLCASSPYRGRNEKLFFGSGTQLSVL.

J is TRBJ2-3 and V is TRBV9; a possible D gene is TRBD2 (6 bases). This CDR3 spans 15 amino acids. From germline, CDR1 is SGDLS and CDR2 YYNGEE. Deletions cut 4 bases from V and 6 bases from J, with 18 bases between. Written as DNA, the CDR3 is TGTGCCAGCAGCTCATGGGCGGGATGGTCCGATACGCAGTATTTT. Translating gives CASSSWAGWSDTQYF.

V usage is TRBV3-1 (or the pseudogene TRBV3-2) and J usage is TRBJ2-3; a possible D gene is TRBD2 (5 bases). The CDR3 is 13 residues long. Deletions cut 2 bases from V and 3 bases from J, with 6 bases between. Germline V gene lookup returns CDR1 LGHDT and CDR2 YNNKEL (reference sequence). The CDR3 DNA follows: TGTGCCAGCAGCCAATGGGAGACAGATACGCAGTATTTT. Translation: CASSQWETDTQYF.